The sequence of this T cell receptor beta chain was determined in a study of T cell responses to AZD1222 COVID-19 vaccine. Whole-study findings and limits: The donors showed a predominance of white British ancestry and of females, with possible underestimation of clonal diversity.

In the case of this clone: Its antigen remains unknown.

Assay used: immunoSEQ multiplex PCR; TCRdb lists only in-frame clones, some missing. The sample contains under 150,000 clones, 75% to 95% of which appear only once. V shed 5 bases and J shed 10 bases, with 14 bases lying between them. Germline V CDR1 and CDR2: SEHNR, FQNEAQ (reference sequence). This CDR3 comprises 12 residues. The source of this sequence is an adult who received the AZD1222 COVID-19 vaccine. This chain connects TRBV7-9 to TRBJ1-2; D remains unclear. Sequencing was performed on peripheral blood, taken 28 days after the second AZD1222 dose. CDR3 protein: CASSLLLEDYTF. CDR3 coding DNA: TGTGCCAGCAGCCTCCTTCTAGAAGACTACACCTTC. Filled out from reference TRBV7-9 and TRBJ1-2, the complete variable domain reads DTGVSQNPRHKITKRGQNVTFRCDPISEHNRLYWYRQTLGQGPEFLTYFQNEAQLEKSRLLSDRFSAERPKGSFSTLEIQRTEQGDSAMYLCASSLLLEDYTFGSGTRLTVV.